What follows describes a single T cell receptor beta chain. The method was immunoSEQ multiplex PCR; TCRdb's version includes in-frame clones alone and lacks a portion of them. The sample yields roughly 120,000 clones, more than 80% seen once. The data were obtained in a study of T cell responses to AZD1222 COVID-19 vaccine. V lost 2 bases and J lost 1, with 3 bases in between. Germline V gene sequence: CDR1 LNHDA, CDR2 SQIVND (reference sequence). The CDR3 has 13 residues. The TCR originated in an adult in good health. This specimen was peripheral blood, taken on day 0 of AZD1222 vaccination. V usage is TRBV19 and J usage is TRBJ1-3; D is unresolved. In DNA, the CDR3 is TGTGCCAGTAGTATAATTTCTGGAAACACCATATATTTT. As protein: CASSIISGNTIYF.